The text below deals with one T cell receptor beta chain. Assay: immunoSEQ multiplex PCR; the TCRdb copy retains only in-frame clones and omits some. The sample shows 50,000 to 80,000 clones, more than 65% of them seen only once. The sample is drawn from a study of blood T cell repertoires in COVID-19. V gave up 6 bases and J gave up 3 bases, with 15 bases separating them. Germline-derived CDR1 and CDR2 are LNHDA and SQIVND (reference sequence). The CDR3 contains 15 residues. The TCR originated in a human donor in a cohort sampled during active COVID-19. Sequenced: peripheral blood. The chain combines TRBV19 with TRBJ1-5; D remains unclear. CDR3 protein: CASRRGADVNQPQHF. CDR3 in DNA: TGTGCCAGTAGGCGGGGAGCCGATGTCAATCAGCCCCAGCATTTT.